These T cell receptor beta chains were read from a single sample in a study of blood T cell repertoires in COVID-19. Produced via immunoSEQ multiplex PCR; TCRdb's table is partial and in-frame only. In the table there are almost 250,000 clones, roughly 86% of which are singletons. The material sequenced was peripheral blood. These receptors were obtained from a woman of 80 years or more with COVID-19, enrolled during active disease. Both conserved end residues are part of each CDR3. The D gene is left open where the match is weak. Size values are once, few and many counts, or a class for expanded clones, and some rows have none.

CDR3 protein,CDR3 DNA,clone size,J gene,V gene,D gene
CASSRAGLEDYGYTF,TGTGCCAGCAGCCGAGCCGGCCTTGAGGACTATGGCTACACCTTC,NA,TRBJ1-2,TRBV3-1/TRBV3-2,NA
CASRGTGRLGGYTF,TGTGCCAGCAGGGGGACTGGCAGACTAGGGGGCTACACCTTC,NA,TRBJ1-2,TRBV28,NA
CAISPGTGSSGNTIYF,TGTGCCATCAGCCCCGGGACAGGGTCCTCTGGAAACACCATATATTTT,NA,TRBJ1-3,TRBV10-3,TRBD1
CASSPIGAGGSYEQYF,TGTGCCAGCTCACCAATCGGAGCGGGGGGTTCCTACGAGCAGTACTTC,NA,TRBJ2-7,TRBV18,TRBD2
CATRTSGGHEQFF,TGTGCCACACGGACTAGCGGGGGGCATGAGCAGTTCTTC,once,TRBJ2-1,TRBV18,TRBD2
CASRQGGEKLFF,TGTGCCAGCCGGCAGGGAGGTGAAAAACTGTTTTTT,NA,TRBJ1-4,TRBV28,NA
CASSLQRGQPQHF,TGTGCCAGCAGCTTACAGAGAGGGCAGCCCCAGCATTTT,few,TRBJ1-5,TRBV7-2,NA
CASSPMSGAMDAEKLFF,TGTGCCAGCTCACCAATGTCTGGGGCGATGGACGCCGAAAAACTGTTTTTT,NA,TRBJ1-4,TRBV18,NA
CASSAFNTGELFF,TGTGCCAGCAGCGCCTTCAACACCGGGGAGCTGTTTTTT,NA,TRBJ2-2,TRBV9,NA
CASSRGLVSAEGNTIYF,TGTGCCAGCAGCCGTGGCCTGGTCAGCGCTGAGGGAAACACCATATATTTT,few,TRBJ1-3,TRBV7-2,NA
CARTVSGGVDTQYF,TGTGCCCGCACGGTTAGCGGGGGGGTAGATACGCAGTATTTT,NA,TRBJ2-3,TRBV2,TRBD2
CASSEQGPGAQHF,TGTGCCAGCAGCGAGCAGGGGCCCGGGGCCCAGCATTTT,NA,TRBJ1-5,TRBV2,NA
CATPRTGARSQETQYF,TGTGCCACCCCTCGGACAGGGGCCCGGTCTCAAGAGACCCAGTACTTC,NA,TRBJ2-5,TRBV5-8,TRBD1
CASSIQGAPNSPLHF,TGTGCCAGTAGTATACAGGGGGCGCCAAATTCACCCCTCCACTTT,NA,TRBJ1-6,TRBV19,TRBD1
CASSHPPTESSYNEQFF,TGCGCCAGCAGCCACCCCCCGACAGAGAGCTCCTACAATGAGCAGTTCTTC,NA,TRBJ2-1,TRBV4-1,NA
CASSQGTMNGEQFF,TGTGCCAGCAGCCAGGGGACTATGAATGGGGAGCAGTTCTTC,once,TRBJ2-1,TRBV3-1/TRBV3-2,TRBD2
CASSSTGADYNSPLHF,TGTGCCAGCAGCTCGACAGGGGCCGATTATAATTCACCCCTCCACTTT,NA,TRBJ1-6,TRBV5-6,TRBD1
CASSLGAGYQETQYF,TGTGCCAGCAGCTTAGGAGCGGGGTACCAAGAGACCCAGTACTTC,NA,TRBJ2-5,TRBV7-3,TRBD2
CASSSRGDGHEQYF,TGCGCCAGCAGCTCCAGGGGGGATGGGCACGAGCAGTACTTC,NA,TRBJ2-7,TRBV5-1,NA
CASRPDIGEAFF,TGTGCCAGCCGGCCGGACATTGGAGAAGCTTTCTTT,NA,TRBJ1-1,TRBV18,NA
CASRRGGGGVYEQYF,TGTGCCAGCAGGAGGGGCGGGGGAGGGGTCTACGAGCAGTACTTC,NA,TRBJ2-7,TRBV27,TRBD2
CASTRQGLSEKLFF,TGTGCCAGCACCCGACAGGGGTTGAGCGAAAAACTGTTTTTT,NA,TRBJ1-4,TRBV3-1/TRBV3-2,TRBD1
CASSLGQTGELFF,TGTGCCAGCAGCTTAGGGCAGACCGGGGAGCTGTTTTTT,NA,TRBJ2-2,TRBV11-2,NA
CSGREGANYGYTF,TGCAGCGGCCGGGAGGGAGCTAACTATGGCTACACCTTC,NA,TRBJ1-2,TRBV29-1,NA
CASSPRAGGNTEAFF,TGTGCCAGCTCACCGCGAGCAGGGGGCAACACTGAAGCTTTCTTT,NA,TRBJ1-1,TRBV18,TRBD1
CASSLLHIDEKLFF,TGCGCCAGCAGCCTGCTTCATATAGATGAAAAACTGTTTTTT,NA,TRBJ1-4,TRBV4-1,NA
CASSELGQGNTDTQYF,TGTGCCAGCAGCGAATTGGGACAGGGGAACACAGATACGCAGTATTTT,NA,TRBJ2-3,TRBV5-6,TRBD1
CASSKPTVSGNTIYF,TGTGCCAGCAGTAAACCGACAGTCTCTGGAAACACCATATATTTT,NA,TRBJ1-3,TRBV6-6,NA
CASSPREATGGTEAFF,TGTGCCAGCTCACCTCGGGAGGCTACAGGGGGGACTGAAGCTTTCTTT,NA,TRBJ1-1,TRBV18,TRBD1
CAWSRPGGFGGNEQFF,TGTGCCTGGAGTCGCCCAGGGGGGTTCGGAGGGAATGAGCAGTTCTTC,NA,TRBJ2-1,TRBV30,NA
CASSSQVNYGYTF,TGTGCCAGCAGTTCGCAGGTGAACTATGGCTACACCTTC,NA,TRBJ1-2,TRBV28,NA
CASSRGGQTNNEQFF,TGTGCCAGCAGCCGGGGGGGGCAGACTAACAATGAGCAGTTCTTC,once,TRBJ2-1,TRBV5-4,TRBD2
CASSFGGQNQPQHF,TGTGCCAGTAGTTTCGGGGGGCAGAATCAGCCCCAGCATTTT,NA,TRBJ1-5,TRBV19,NA
CAISSDRFGNTIYF,TGTGCCATCAGTTCGGACAGGTTTGGAAACACCATATATTTT,NA,TRBJ1-3,TRBV10-3,TRBD1
CASSSSGGLMGNTIYF,TGTGCCAGCAGCTCGTCGGGGGGGTTGATGGGAAACACCATATATTTT,NA,TRBJ1-3,TRBV11-2,NA